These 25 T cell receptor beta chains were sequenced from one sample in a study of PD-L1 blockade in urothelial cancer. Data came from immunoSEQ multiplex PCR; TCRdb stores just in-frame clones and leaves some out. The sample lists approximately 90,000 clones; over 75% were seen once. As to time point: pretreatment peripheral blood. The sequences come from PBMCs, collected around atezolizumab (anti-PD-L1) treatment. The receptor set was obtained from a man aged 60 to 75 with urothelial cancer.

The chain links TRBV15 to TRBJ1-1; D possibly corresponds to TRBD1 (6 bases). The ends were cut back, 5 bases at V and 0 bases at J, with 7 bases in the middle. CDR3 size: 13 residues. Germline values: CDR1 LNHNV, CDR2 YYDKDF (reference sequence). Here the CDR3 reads CATSGQLNTEAFF. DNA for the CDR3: TGTGCCACCAGCGGACAGCTGAACACTGAAGCTTTCTTT.

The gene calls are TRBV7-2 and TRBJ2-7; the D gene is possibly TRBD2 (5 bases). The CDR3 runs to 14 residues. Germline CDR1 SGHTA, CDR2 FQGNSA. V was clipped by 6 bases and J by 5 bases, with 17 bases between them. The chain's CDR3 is CASSSERASDEQYF. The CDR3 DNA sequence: TGTGCCAGCAGTTCCGAGAGGGCTAGTGACGAGCAGTACTTC.

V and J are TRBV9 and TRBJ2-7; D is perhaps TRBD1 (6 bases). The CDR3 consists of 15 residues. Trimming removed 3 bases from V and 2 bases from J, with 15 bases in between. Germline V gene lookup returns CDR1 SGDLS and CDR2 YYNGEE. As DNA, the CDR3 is TGTGCCAGCAGCGCCCCCACAGGGCCCACCTACGAGCAGTACTTC. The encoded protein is CASSAPTGPTYEQYF.

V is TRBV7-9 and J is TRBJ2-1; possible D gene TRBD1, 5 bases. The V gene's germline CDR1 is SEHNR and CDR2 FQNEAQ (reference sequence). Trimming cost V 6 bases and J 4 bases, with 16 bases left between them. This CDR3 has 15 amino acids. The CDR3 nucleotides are TGTGCCAGCAGTAGGGGAAATCGCGGATACAATGAGCAGTTCTTC. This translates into CASSRGNRGYNEQFF.

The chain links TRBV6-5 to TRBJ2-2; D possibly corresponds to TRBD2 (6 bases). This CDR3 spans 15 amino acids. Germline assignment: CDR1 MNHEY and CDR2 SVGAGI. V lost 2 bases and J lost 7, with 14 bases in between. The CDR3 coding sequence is TGTGCCAGCAGTTACGAGCTAGCGATAGTCGGGGAGCTGTTTTTT. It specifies CASSYELAIVGELFF.

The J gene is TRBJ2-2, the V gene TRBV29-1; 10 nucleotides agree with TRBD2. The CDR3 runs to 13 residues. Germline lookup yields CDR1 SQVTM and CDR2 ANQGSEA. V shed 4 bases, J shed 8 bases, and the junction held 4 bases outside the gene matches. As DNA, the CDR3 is TGCAGCGTTGTAGCGGGGGGCTCGGGGGAGCTGTTTTTT. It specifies CSVVAGGSGELFF.

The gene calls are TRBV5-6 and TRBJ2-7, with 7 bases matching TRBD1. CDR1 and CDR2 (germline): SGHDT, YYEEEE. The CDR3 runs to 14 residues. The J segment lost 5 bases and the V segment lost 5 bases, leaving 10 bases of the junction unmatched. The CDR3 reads CASRRTGVYHEQYF. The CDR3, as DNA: TGTGCCAGCAGAAGAACAGGGGTCTACCACGAGCAGTACTTC. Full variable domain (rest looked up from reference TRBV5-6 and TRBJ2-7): DAGVTQSPTHLIKTRGQQVTLRCSPKSGHDTVSWYQQALGQGPQFIFQYYEEEERQRGNFPDRFSGHQFPNYSSELNVNALLLGDSALYLCASRRTGVYHEQYFGPGTRLTVT.

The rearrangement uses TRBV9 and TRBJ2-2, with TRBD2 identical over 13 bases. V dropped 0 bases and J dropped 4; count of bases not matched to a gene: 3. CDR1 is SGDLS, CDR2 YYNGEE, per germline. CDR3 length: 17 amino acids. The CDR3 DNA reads TGTGCCAGCAGCGTAGGGACTAGCGGGAGTAGCACCGGGGAGCTGTTTTTT. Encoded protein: CASSVGTSGSSTGELFF. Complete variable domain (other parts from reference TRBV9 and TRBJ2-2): DSGVTQTPKHLITATGQRVTLRCSPRSGDLSVYWYQQSLDQGLQFLIQYYNGEERAKGNILERFSAQQFPDLHSELNLSSLELGDSALYFCASSVGTSGSSTGELFFGEGSRLTVL.

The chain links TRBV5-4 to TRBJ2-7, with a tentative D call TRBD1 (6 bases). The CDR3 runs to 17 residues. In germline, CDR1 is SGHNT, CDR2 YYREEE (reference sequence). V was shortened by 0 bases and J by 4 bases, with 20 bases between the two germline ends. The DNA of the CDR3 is TGTGCCAGCAGCTTGGAGAGGAGTGGGGGCGCGACGTACGAGCAGTACTTC. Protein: CASSLERSGGATYEQYF.

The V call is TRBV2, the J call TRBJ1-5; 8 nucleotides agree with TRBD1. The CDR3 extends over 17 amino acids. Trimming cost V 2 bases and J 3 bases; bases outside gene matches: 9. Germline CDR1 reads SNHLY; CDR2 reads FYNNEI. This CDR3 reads CASSERGQELSNQPQHF. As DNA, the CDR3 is TGTGCCAGCAGTGAAAGGGGACAGGAGCTTTCCAATCAGCCCCAGCATTTT.

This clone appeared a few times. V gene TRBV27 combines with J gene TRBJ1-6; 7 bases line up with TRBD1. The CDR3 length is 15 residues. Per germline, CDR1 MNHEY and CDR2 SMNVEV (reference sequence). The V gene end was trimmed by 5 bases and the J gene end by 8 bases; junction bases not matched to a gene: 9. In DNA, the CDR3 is TGTGCCAGCAGTCTCCCCCCCACAGGGGATTCACCCCTCCACTTT. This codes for CASSLPPTGDSPLHF.

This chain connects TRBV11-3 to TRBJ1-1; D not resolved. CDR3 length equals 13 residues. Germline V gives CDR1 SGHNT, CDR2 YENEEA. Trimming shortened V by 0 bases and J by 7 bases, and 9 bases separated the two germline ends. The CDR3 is CASSLEGSNEAFF. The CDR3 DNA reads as TGTGCCAGCAGCTTAGAGGGCAGTAATGAAGCTTTCTTT. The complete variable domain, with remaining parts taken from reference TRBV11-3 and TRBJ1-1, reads EAGVVQSPRYKIIEKKQPVAFWCNPISGHNTLYWYLQNLGQGPELLIRYENEEAVDDSQLPKDRFSAERLKGVDSTLKIQPAELGDSAVYLCASSLEGSNEAFFGQGTRLTVV.

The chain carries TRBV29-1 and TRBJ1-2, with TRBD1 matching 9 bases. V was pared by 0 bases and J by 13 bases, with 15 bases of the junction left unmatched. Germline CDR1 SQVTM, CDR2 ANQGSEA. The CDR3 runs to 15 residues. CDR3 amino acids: CSVEDLPAGTGQPTF. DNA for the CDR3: TGCAGCGTTGAAGATCTTCCTGCAGGGACAGGGCAACCCACCTTC.

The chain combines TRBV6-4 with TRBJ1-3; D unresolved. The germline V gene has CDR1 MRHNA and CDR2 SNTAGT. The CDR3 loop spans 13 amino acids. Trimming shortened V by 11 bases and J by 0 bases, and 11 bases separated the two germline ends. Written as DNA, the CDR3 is TGTGCCCTCAGTATAGCCTCTGGAAACACCATATATTTT. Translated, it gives CALSIASGNTIYF.

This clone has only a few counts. The CDR3 loop reads CASNLRDGTEAFF. The CDR3 nucleotides read TGTGCCAGCAACCTCAGGGATGGCACTGAAGCTTTCTTT. The rearrangement links TRBV7-8 to TRBJ1-1; possible D gene TRBD1, 5 bases. Trimming shortened V by 7 bases and J by 4 bases, and 13 bases separated the two germline ends. The germline V gene has CDR1 SGHVS and CDR2 FQNEAQ. CDR3 size: 13 residues. The full variable domain, rest sourced from reference TRBV7-8 and TRBJ1-1, is GAGVSQSPRYKVAKRGQDVALRCDPISGHVSLFWYQQALGQGPEFLTYFQNEAQLDKSGLPSDRFFAERPEGSVSTLKIQRTQQEDSAVYLCASNLRDGTEAFFGQGTRLTVV.

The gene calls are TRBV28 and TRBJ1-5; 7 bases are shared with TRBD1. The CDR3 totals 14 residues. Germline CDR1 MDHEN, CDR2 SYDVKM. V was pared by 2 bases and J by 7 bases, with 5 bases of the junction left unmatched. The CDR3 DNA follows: TGTGCCAGCAGTTTAGAAGGGGGCGCACAGCCCCAGCATTTT. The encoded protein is CASSLEGGAQPQHF. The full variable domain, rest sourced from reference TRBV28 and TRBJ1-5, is DVKVTQSSRYLVKRTGEKVFLECVQDMDHENMFWYRQDPGLGLRLIYFSYDVKMKEKGDIPEGYSVSREKKERFSLILESASTNQTSMYLCASSLEGGAQPQHFGDGTRLSIL.

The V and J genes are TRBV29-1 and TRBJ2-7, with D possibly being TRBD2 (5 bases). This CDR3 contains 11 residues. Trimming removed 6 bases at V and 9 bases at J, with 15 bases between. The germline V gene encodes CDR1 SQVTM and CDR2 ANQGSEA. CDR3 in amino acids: CSVRVSEGQYF. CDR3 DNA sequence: TGCAGCGTCCGCGTCTCTGAGGGGCAGTACTTC.

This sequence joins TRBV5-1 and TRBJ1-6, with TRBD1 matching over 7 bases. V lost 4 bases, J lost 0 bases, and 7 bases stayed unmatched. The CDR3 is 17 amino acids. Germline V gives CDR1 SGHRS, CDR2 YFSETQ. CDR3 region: CASSPTGADSYNSPLHF. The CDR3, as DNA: TGCGCCAGCAGCCCCACAGGGGCCGACTCCTATAATTCACCCCTCCACTTT.

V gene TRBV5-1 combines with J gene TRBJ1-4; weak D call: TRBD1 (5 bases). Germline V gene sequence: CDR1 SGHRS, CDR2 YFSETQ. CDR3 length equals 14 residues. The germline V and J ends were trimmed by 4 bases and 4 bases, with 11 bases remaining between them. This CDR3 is CASSPGGFNEKLFF. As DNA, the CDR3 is TGCGCCAGCAGCCCCGGGGGGTTTAATGAAAAACTGTTTTTT.

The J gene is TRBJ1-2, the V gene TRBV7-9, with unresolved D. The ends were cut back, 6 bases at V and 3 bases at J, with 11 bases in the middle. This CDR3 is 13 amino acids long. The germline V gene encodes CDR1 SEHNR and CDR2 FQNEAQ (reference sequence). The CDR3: CASSPRVDYGYTF. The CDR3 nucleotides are TGTGCCAGCAGTCCCCGGGTCGACTATGGCTACACCTTC.

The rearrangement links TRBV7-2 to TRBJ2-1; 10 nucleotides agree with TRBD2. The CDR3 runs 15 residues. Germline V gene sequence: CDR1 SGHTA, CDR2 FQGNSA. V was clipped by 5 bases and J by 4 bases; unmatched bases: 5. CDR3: CASSPLAGDYNEQFF. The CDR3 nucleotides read TGTGCCAGCAGCCCGCTAGCGGGAGATTACAATGAGCAGTTCTTC. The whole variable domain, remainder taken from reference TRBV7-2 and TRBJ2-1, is GAGVSQSPSNKVTEKGKDVELRCDPISGHTALYWYRQSLGQGLEFLIYFQGNSAPDKSGLPSDRFSAERTGGSVSTLTIQRTQQEDSAVYLCASSPLAGDYNEQFFGPGTRLTVL.

CDR3: CAWSWGVKQFF. CDR3 coding DNA: TGTGCCTGGAGTTGGGGGGTCAAGCAGTTCTTC. J is TRBJ2-1 and V is TRBV30; TRBD2 is a possible D gene (6 bases). The CDR3 runs 11 residues. Trimming pared 2 bases from V and 11 bases from J, leaving 10 bases between. From germline, CDR1 is GTSNPN and CDR2 SVGIG (reference sequence).

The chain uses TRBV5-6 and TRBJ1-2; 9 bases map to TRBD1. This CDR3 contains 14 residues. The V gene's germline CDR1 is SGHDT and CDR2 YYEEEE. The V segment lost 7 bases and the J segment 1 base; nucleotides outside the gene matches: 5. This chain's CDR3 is CASGTGGVNYGYTF. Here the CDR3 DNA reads TGTGCCAGCGGAACAGGGGGCGTTAACTATGGCTACACCTTC.

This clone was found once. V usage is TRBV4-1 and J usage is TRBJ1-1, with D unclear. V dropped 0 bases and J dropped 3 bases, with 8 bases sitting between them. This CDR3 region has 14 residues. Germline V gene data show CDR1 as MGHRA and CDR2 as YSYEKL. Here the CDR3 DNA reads TGCGCCAGCAGCCAAGAAACCAGATACACTGAAGCTTTCTTT. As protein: CASSQETRYTEAFF.

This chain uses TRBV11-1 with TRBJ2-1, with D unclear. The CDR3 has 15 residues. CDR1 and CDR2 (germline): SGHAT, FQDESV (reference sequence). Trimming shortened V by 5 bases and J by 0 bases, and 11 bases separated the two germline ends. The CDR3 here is CASSRLVSSYNEQFF. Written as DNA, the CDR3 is TGTGCCAGCAGCAGACTCGTGAGCTCCTACAATGAGCAGTTCTTC.